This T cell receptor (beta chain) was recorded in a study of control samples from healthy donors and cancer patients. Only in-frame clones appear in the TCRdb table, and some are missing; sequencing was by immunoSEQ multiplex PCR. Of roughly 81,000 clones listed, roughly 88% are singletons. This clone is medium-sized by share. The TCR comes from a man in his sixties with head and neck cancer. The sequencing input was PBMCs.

CDR3 sequence: CAWSPQESPLHF. CDR3 in DNA: TGTGCCTGGAGTCCACAGGAATCACCCCTCCACTTT. The chain has TRBV30 and TRBJ1-6, with D maybe TRBD1 (5 bases). The CDR3 is made up of 12 amino acids. Germline-derived CDR1 and CDR2 are GTSNPN and SVGIG (reference sequence). The germline V and J ends were trimmed by 2 bases and 10 bases, with 9 bases remaining between them. Using reference TRBV30 and TRBJ1-6 for the parts outside the CDR3, the full variable domain is SQTIHQWPATLVQPVGSPLSLECTVEGTSNPNLYWYRQAAGRGLQLLFYSVGIGQISSEVPQNLSASRPQDRQFILSSKKLLLSDSGFYLCAWSPQESPLHFGNGTRLTVT.